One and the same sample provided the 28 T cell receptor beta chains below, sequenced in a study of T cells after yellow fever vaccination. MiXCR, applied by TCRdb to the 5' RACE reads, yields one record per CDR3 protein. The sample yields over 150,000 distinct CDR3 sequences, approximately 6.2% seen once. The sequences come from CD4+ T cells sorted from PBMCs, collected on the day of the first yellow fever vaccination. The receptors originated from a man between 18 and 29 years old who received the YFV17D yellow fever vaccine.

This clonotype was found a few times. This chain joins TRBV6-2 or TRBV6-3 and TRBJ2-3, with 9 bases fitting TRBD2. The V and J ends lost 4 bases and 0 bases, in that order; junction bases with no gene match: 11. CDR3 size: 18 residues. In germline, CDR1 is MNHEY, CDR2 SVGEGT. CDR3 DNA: TGTGCCAGCAGTTCCCTACTATTAGCGGGGGTGAGCACAGATACGCAGTATTTT. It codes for CASSSLLLAGVSTDTQYF.

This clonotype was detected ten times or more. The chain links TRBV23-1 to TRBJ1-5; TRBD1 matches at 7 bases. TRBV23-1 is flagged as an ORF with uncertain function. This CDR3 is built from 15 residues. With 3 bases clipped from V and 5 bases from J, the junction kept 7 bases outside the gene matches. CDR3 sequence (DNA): TGCGCCAGCAGTCATCCTGACAGGGTCGATCAGCCCCAGCATTTT. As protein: CASSHPDRVDQPQHF.

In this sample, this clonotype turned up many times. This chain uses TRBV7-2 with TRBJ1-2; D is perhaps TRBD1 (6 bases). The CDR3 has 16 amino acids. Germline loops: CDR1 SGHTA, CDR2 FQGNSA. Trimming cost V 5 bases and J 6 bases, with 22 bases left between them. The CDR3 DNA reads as TGTGCCAGCAGCCCCAGGGACCCTGGAGGGGGAGATGGCTACACCTTC. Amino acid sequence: CASSPRDPGGGDGYTF.

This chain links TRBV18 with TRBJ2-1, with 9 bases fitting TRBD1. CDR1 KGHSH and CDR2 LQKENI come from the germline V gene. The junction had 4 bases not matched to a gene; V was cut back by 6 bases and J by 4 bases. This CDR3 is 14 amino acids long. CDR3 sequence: CASSRQGVYNEQFF. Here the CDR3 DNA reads TGTGCCAGCTCGCGACAGGGGGTTTACAATGAGCAGTTCTTC.

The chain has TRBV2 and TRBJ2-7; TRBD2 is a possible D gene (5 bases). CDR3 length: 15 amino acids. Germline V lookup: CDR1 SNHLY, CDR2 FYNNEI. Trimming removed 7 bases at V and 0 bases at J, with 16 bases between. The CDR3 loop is CASKESGLSSYEQYF. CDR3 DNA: TGTGCCAGCAAAGAATCCGGACTGAGCTCCTACGAGCAGTACTTC.

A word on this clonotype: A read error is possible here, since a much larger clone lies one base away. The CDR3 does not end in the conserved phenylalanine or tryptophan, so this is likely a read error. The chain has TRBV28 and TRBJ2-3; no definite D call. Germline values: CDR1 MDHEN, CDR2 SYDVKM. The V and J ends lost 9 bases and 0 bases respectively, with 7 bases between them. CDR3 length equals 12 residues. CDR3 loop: CASRTSTDTQYY. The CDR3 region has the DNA TGTGCCAGTCGAACTAGCACAGATACGCAGTATTAT.

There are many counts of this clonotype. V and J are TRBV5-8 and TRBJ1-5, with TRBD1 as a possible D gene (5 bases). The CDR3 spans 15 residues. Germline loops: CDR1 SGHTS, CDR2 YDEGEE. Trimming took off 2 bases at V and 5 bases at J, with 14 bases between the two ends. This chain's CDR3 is CASSLGVVVDQPQHF. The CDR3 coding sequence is TGTGCCAGCAGCTTAGGGGTTGTTGTAGATCAGCCCCAGCATTTT.

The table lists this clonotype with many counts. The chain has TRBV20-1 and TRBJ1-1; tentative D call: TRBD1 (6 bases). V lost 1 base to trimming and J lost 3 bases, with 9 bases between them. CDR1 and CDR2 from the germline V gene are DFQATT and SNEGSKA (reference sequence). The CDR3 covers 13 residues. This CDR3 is CSARGRGDTEAFF. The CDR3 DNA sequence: TGCAGTGCTAGAGGCAGGGGAGACACTGAAGCTTTCTTT.

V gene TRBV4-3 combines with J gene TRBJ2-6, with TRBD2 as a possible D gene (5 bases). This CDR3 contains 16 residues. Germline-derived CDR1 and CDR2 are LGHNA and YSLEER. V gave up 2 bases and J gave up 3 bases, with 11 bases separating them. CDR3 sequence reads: CASSQSLEGGANVLTF. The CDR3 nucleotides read TGCGCCAGCAGCCAAAGTCTCGAGGGTGGGGCCAACGTCCTGACTTTC.

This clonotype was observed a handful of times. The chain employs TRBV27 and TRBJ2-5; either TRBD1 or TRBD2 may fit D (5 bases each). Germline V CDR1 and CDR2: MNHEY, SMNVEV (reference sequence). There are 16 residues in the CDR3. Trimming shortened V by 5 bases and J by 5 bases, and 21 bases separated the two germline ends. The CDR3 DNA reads TGTGCCAGCAGTCCCTACGGGACGGGCGATAGTGAGACCCAGTACTTC. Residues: CASSPYGTGDSETQYF.

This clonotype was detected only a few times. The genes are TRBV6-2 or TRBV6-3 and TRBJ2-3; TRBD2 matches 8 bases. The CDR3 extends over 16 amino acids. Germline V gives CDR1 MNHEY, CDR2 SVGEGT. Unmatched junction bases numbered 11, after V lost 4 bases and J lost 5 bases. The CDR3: CASSSPLAATGDTQYF. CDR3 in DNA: TGTGCCAGCAGTTCCCCACTAGCGGCAACTGGAGATACGCAGTATTTT.

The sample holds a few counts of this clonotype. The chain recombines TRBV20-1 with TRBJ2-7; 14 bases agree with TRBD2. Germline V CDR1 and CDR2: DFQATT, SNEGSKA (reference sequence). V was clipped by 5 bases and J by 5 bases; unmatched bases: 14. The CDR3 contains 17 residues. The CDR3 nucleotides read TGCAGTGCTGCCGGGACTAGCGGGGGCCAGGGGGCCAACGAGCAGTACTTC. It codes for CSAAGTSGGQGANEQYF.

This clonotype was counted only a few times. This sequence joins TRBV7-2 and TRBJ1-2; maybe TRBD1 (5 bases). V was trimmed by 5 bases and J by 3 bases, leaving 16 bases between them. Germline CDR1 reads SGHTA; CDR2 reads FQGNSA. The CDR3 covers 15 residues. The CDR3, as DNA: TGTGCCAGCAGCCCGTACCTGGGACGGGACTATGGCTACACCTTC. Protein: CASSPYLGRDYGYTF.

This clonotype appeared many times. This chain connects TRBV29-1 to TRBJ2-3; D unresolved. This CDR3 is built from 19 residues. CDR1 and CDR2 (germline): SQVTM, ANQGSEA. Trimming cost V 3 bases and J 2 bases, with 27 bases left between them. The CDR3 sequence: CSVEVRELRRQQVTDTQYF. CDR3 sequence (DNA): TGCAGCGTTGAGGTCCGCGAGTTAAGGCGCCAGCAGGTCACAGATACGCAGTATTTT.

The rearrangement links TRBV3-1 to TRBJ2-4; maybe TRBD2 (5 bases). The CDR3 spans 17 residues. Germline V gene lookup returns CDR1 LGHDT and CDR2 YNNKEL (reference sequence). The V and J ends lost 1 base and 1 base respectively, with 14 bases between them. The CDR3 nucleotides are TGTGCCAGCAGCCAAGGTCTTACTAGGAATGCCAAAAACATTCAGTACTTC. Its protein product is CASSQGLTRNAKNIQYF.

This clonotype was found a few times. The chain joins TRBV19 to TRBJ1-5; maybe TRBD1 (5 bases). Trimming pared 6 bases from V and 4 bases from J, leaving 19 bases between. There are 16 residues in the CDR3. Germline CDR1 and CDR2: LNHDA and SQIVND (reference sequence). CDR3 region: CASRELGQGPNQPQHF. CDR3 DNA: TGTGCCAGTAGGGAACTAGGACAAGGTCCGAATCAGCCCCAGCATTTT.

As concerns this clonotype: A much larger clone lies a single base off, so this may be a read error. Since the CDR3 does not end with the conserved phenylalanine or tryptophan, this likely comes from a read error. CDR3 DNA: TGTGCCAGCAGCCCGGAAACAGAGACCCAGTACTTA. Encoded protein: CASSPETETQYL. This chain links TRBV28 with TRBJ2-5; D remains unclear. Trimming pared 6 bases from V and 4 bases from J, leaving 9 bases between. The germline V gene encodes CDR1 MDHEN and CDR2 SYDVKM. The CDR3 is made up of 12 amino acids.

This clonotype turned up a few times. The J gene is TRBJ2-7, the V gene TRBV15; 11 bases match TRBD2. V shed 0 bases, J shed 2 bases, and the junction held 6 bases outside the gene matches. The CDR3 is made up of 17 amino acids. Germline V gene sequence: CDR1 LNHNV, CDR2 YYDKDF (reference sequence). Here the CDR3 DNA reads TGTGCCACCAGCAGAGATAGCGGGGGGGCCATTACCTACGAGCAGTACTTC. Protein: CATSRDSGGAITYEQYF.

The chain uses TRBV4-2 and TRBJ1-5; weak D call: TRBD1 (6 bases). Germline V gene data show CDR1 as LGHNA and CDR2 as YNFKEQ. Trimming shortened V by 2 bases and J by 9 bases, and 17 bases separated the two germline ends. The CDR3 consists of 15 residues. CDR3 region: CASSQTVGQRGPQHF. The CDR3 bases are TGTGCCAGCAGCCAAACTGTGGGACAACGGGGGCCCCAGCATTTT.

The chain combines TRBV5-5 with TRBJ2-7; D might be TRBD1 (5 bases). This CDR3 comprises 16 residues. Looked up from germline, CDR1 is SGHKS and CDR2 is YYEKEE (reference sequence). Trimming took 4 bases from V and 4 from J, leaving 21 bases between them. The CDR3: CASSAPGNLNPYEQYV. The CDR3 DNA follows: TGTGCCAGCAGCGCCCCAGGGAACTTAAATCCATACGAGCAGTACGTC.

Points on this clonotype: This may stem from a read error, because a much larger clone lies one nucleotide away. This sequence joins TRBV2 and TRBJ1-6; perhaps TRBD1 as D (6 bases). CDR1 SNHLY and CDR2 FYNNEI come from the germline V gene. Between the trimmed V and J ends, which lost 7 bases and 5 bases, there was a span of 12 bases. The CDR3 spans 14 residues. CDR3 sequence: CASKARGNNSPLHF. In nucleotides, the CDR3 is TGTGCCAGCAAGGCAAGGGGGAATAATTCACCCCTCCACTTT.

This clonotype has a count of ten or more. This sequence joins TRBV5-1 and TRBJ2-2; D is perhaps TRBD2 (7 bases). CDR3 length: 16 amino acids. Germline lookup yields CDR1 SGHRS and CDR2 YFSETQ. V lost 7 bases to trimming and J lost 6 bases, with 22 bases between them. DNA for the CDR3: TGCGCCAGCCTACCGGGGGGCGGACCGGTCCCCGGGGAGCTGTTTTTT. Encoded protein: CASLPGGGPVPGELFF.

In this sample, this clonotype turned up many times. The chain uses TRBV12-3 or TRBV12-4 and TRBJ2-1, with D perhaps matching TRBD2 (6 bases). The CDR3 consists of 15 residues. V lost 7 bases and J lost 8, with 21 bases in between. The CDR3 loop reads CASTRRAGFLDEQFF. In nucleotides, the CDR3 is TGTGCCAGCACACGGAGGGCGGGGTTTCTGGATGAGCAGTTCTTC.

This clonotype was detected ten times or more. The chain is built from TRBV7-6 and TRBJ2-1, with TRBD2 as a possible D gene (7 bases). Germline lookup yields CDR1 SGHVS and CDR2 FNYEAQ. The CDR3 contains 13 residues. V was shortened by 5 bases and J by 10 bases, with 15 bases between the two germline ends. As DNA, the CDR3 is TGTGCCAGCAGCCCAAACAGGGAGGGAGAGCAGTTCTTC. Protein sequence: CASSPNREGEQFF. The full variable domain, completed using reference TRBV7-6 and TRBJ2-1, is GAGVSQSPRYKVTKRGQDVALRCDPISGHVSLYWYRQALGQGPEFLTYFNYEAQQDKSGLPNDRFSAERPEGSISTLTIQRTEQRDSAMYRCASSPNREGEQFFGPGTRLTVL.

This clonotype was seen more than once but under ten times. The CDR3 is CASSRNTDTQYF. Here the CDR3 DNA reads TGTGCCAGCAGCCGAAACACAGATACGCAGTATTTT. The chain joins TRBV3-1 to TRBJ2-3, with D hard to call. This CDR3 has 12 amino acids. Germline-derived CDR1 and CDR2 are LGHDT and YNNKEL (reference sequence). V was pared by 4 bases and J by 2 bases, with 4 bases between.

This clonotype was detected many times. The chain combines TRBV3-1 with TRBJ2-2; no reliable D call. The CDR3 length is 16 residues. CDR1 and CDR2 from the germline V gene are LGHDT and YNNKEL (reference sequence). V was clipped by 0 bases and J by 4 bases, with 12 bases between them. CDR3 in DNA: TGTGCCAGCAGCCAAGAAGGTGCGCAAGGCACCGGGGAGCTGTTTTTT. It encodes CASSQEGAQGTGELFF.

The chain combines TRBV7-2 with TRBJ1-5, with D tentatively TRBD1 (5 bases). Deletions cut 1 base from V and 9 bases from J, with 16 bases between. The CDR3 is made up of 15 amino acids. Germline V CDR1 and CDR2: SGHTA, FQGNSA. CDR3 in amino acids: CASSLEVSFGGPQHF. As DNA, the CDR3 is TGTGCCAGCAGCTTAGAAGTTTCCTTTGGGGGGCCCCAGCATTTT.

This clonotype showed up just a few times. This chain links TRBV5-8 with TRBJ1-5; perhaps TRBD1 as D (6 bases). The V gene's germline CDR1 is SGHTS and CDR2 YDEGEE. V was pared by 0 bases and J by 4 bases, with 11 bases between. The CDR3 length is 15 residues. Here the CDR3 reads CASSLAPTGNQPQHF. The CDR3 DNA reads TGTGCCAGCAGCTTGGCCCCCACAGGGAATCAGCCCCAGCATTTT.